The source of this T cell receptor (beta chain) is a study of molecular identifiers for immune sequencing clone quantification. TCRdb passed the PCR reads through MiXCR, listing each CDR3 protein once. Of about 330,000 distinct CDR3 sequences in the sample, roughly 24% are singletons; the top ten hold around 0.7%. Germline CDR1 MDHEN, CDR2 SYDVKM. V was cut by 10 bases and J by 6 bases, with 27 bases left in between. The length of the CDR3 is 16 residues. Concerning this clonotype itself: No conserved phenylalanine or tryptophan ends this CDR3, so it is likely a read error.

The sequence derives from a human donor in good health. Some libraries in this study had Jurkat cell RNA spiked in. V and J are TRBV28 and TRBJ1-1; D unclear. Sequencing was done on a sample of naive CD8+ T cells from blood, with Jurkat cell RNA spiked in. The subset: FACS-sorted CD8+CD4-CCR7+CD45RA+ naive T cells. The CDR3 is CATVRLSPSTQSEAFL. The CDR3 nucleotides read TGTGCCACCGTTCGGCTCTCTCCGTCAACGCAGTCTGAAGCTTTCCTT.